A single sample gave rise to the 17 T cell receptor beta chains below, sequenced in a study of lymphopenia after photon versus proton radiotherapy. Generated by immunoSEQ multiplex PCR, the TCRdb table keeps only in-frame clones and is missing some. There are 30,000 to 40,000 clones in the sample; approximately 90% occur only once, and 12% to 15% lies in the top ten. This specimen consisted of peripheral blood, obtained from a patient treated with photon-based radiotherapy. Every receptor here comes from a man in his 60s with cholangiocarcinoma.

V and J are TRBV15 and TRBJ1-1; D is unclear. Germline CDR1 LNHNV, CDR2 YYDKDF (reference sequence). The CDR3 consists of 13 residues. V lost 0 bases and J lost 7, with 9 bases in between. Here the CDR3 reads CATSRDFGDEAFF. The CDR3 DNA reads TGTGCCACCAGCAGAGATTTCGGGGATGAAGCTTTCTTT.

The chain carries TRBV5-6 and TRBJ2-1; the D gene could be TRBD1 or TRBD2 (7 bases each). Per the germline V gene, CDR1 is SGHDT and CDR2 is YYEEEE. The CDR3 has 19 residues. The V end was cut by 4 bases, the J end by 8 bases, with 31 bases between. This chain's CDR3 is CASSPSPLTGRVCIDEQFF. The CDR3 DNA is TGTGCCAGCAGCCCATCCCCCTTGACAGGGAGGGTTTGTATCGATGAGCAGTTCTTC.

This clone was detected once. The chain uses TRBV9 and TRBJ2-3; 8 bases agree with TRBD2. The germline V gene has CDR1 SGDLS and CDR2 YYNGEE. J lost 4 bases, V lost 0 bases, and 7 bases had no gene match. This CDR3 is 16 amino acids long. The CDR3 loop reads CASSVASGSGADTQYF. The CDR3 bases are TGTGCCAGCAGCGTAGCGAGCGGGAGTGGCGCAGATACGCAGTATTTT.

The genes are TRBV18 and TRBJ1-4; no clear D gene. V was trimmed by 4 bases and J by 3 bases, leaving 6 bases between them. Germline V lookup: CDR1 KGHSH, CDR2 LQKENI. CDR3 size: 13 residues. The chain's CDR3 is CASSQGSNEKLFF. The DNA for the CDR3 is TGTGCCAGCTCACAGGGCTCTAATGAAAAACTGTTTTTT. The full variable domain, completed using reference TRBV18 and TRBJ1-4, is NAGVMQNPRHLVRRRGQEARLRCSPMKGHSHVYWYRQLPEEGLKFMVYLQKENIIDESGMPKERFSAEFPKEGPSILRIQQVVRGDSAAYFCASSQGSNEKLFFGSGTQLSVL.

The gene calls are TRBV19 and TRBJ1-2; the match to TRBD1 covers 7 bases. V gave up 6 bases and J gave up 7 bases; unmatched junction bases: 8. Per germline, CDR1 LNHDA and CDR2 SQIVND (reference sequence). The CDR3 sequence is 13 residues long. The CDR3 sequence is CASRTVGGSGYTF. As DNA, the CDR3 is TGTGCCAGTAGGACCGTAGGGGGCAGTGGCTACACCTTC.

The chain recombines TRBV28 with TRBJ1-3; D may be TRBD1 (6 bases). The CDR3 covers 16 residues. Per the germline V gene, CDR1 is MDHEN and CDR2 is SYDVKM. V lost 6 bases and J lost 4, with 19 bases in between. DNA of the CDR3: TGTGCCAGCAGCCCAAGGGGGGGGCGCAGGGGAAACACCATATATTTT. It specifies CASSPRGGRRGNTIYF.

This clone has just one count. The CDR3 protein is CAWSVVRPQDPDEQYF. Written as DNA, the CDR3 is TGTGCCTGGAGTGTAGTCCGGCCCCAGGACCCGGACGAGCAGTACTTC. The chain employs TRBV30 and TRBJ2-7; D uncertain. Per germline, CDR1 GTSNPN and CDR2 SVGIG (reference sequence). V lost 0 bases to trimming and J lost 5 bases, with 20 bases between them. CDR3 length: 16 residues.

By frequency in the sample, this clone is medium-sized. The chain is built from TRBV4-1 and TRBJ2-5; 9 bases are shared with TRBD1. V lost 1 base to trimming and J lost 1 base; unmatched junction nucleotides: 4. The CDR3 is 16 residues long. In germline, CDR1 is MGHRA, CDR2 YSYEKL. Here the CDR3 reads CASSQATTGGQETQYF. The CDR3 nucleotides are TGCGCCAGCAGCCAAGCCACGACAGGGGGCCAAGAGACCCAGTACTTC.

The chain uses TRBV5-4 and TRBJ2-1, with TRBD2 matching 8 bases. With V trimmed by 2 bases and J by 6 bases, 13 bases remained unmatched. Germline V gene data show CDR1 as SGHNT and CDR2 as YYREEE (reference sequence). This CDR3 spans 17 amino acids. CDR3 nucleotides: TGTGCCAGCAGCTTAGGGAGCGGGAGAGGCCCCTTCAATGAGCAGTTCTTC. It translates to CASSLGSGRGPFNEQFF.

V and J are TRBV14 and TRBJ2-7; 8 bases fit TRBD2. The CDR3 consists of 15 residues. Germline CDR1 reads SGHDN; CDR2 reads FVKESK. J gave up 3 bases and V 4 bases, and 8 bases lay outside the gene matches. CDR3 sequence (DNA): TGTGCCAGCAGCCCCCGGACTAGCTGGGACTACGAGCAGTACTTC. Translation: CASSPRTSWDYEQYF.

The V call is TRBV27, the J call TRBJ2-1, with D hard to call. CDR3 length equals 15 residues. Trimming pared 2 bases from V and 8 bases from J, leaving 16 bases between. Germline lookup yields CDR1 MNHEY and CDR2 SMNVEV (reference sequence). The CDR3, as DNA: TGTGCCAGCAGTTTAAGTCTAGTTAAGTCTGATGAGCAGTTCTTC. Translating it yields CASSLSLVKSDEQFF.

The chain couples TRBV5-6 to TRBJ1-5; a weak D match, TRBD1 (5 bases). Germline values: CDR1 SGHDT, CDR2 YYEEEE. The ends were cut back, 3 bases at V and 6 bases at J, with 19 bases in the middle. This CDR3 is built from 16 residues. The CDR3 DNA follows: TGTGCCAGCAGCTCCTTCGGCGGTCAGGGAGGTCAGCCCCAGCATTTT. The encoded protein is CASSSFGGQGGQPQHF.

CDR3 loop: CASSGYREGEQFF. CDR3 coding DNA: TGTGCCAGCAGTGGGTACAGGGAGGGTGAGCAGTTCTTC. The chain has TRBV2 and TRBJ2-1; possibly TRBD2 for D (7 bases). Trimming pared 4 bases from V and 9 bases from J, leaving 13 bases between. CDR3 length: 13 amino acids. Germline V gives CDR1 SNHLY, CDR2 FYNNEI.

The gene calls are TRBV7-2 and TRBJ2-7, with a possible D match to TRBD1 (5 bases). The CDR3 has 13 residues. The V gene's germline CDR1 is SGHTA and CDR2 FQGNSA. Trimming left V 3 bases short and J 3 bases short, with 9 bases between. In DNA form, the CDR3 reads TGTGCCAGCAGCTTTGAGACAGTCTACGAGCAGTACTTC. Its protein is CASSFETVYEQYF.

The CDR3 sequence is CASSFGQGTSYEQYF. Written as DNA, the CDR3 is TGTGCCAGCAGCTTCGGGCAGGGGACCTCCTACGAGCAGTACTTC. This rearrangement joins TRBV5-6 to TRBJ2-7; D is possibly TRBD1 (6 bases). CDR1 and CDR2 from the germline V gene are SGHDT and YYEEEE. Trimming cost V 2 bases and J 0 bases, with 12 bases left between them. The CDR3 runs to 15 residues. Full variable domain (rest looked up from reference TRBV5-6 and TRBJ2-7): DAGVTQSPTHLIKTRGQQVTLRCSPKSGHDTVSWYQQALGQGPQFIFQYYEEEERQRGNFPDRFSGHQFPNYSSELNVNALLLGDSALYLCASSFGQGTSYEQYFGPGTRLTVT.

This chain uses TRBV6-6 with TRBJ2-1; TRBD2 agrees at 8 bases. CDR3 size: 16 residues. CDR1 and CDR2 (germline): MNHNY, SVGAGI (reference sequence). V shed 4 bases, J shed 9 bases, and the junction held 14 bases outside the gene matches. The CDR3 DNA is TGTGCCAGCAGTTTAGCCACTCAGGCGGGGGGAGGTGAGCAGTTCTTC. Protein product: CASSLATQAGGGEQFF.

The chain links TRBV5-4 to TRBJ2-7; D uncertain. Germline V gene sequence: CDR1 SGHNT, CDR2 YYREEE (reference sequence). The germline V and J ends were trimmed by 0 bases and 2 bases, with 6 bases remaining between them. The CDR3 is 13 amino acids. This CDR3 is CASSLGPTYEQYF. CDR3 in DNA: TGTGCCAGCAGCTTGGGCCCAACCTACGAGCAGTACTTC.